Listed here are 16 T cell receptor beta chains from one sample, sequenced in a study of cytotoxic CD8 clonotypes in ibrutinib-treated CLL (dated by TCRdb to about 2021). The time point tag for this specimen amounts to: about a year on ibrutinib. Library generation was performed with the immunoSEQ multiplex PCR assay. Held by TCRdb, this immuneACCESS table contains in-frame sequences only and omits some clones. Under half of the omission traces to an unresolved V gene where checked; the cause of the rest is unknown. This sample gives about 200,000 clones in total; more than 65% of them show up just once. Clones ranked in the top ten supply about 6.2% of the sample. The specimen was PBMCs, collected after 12 months of ibrutinib treatment. The origin of the receptors is a human donor with chronic lymphocytic leukemia.

This sequence joins TRBV5-1 and TRBJ2-3, with D perhaps matching TRBD1 or TRBD2 (5 bases each). The CDR3 is 15 amino acids. Deletions cut 0 bases from V and 5 bases from J, with 13 bases between. The germline V gene encodes CDR1 SGHRS and CDR2 YFSETQ. CDR3 residues: CASSLDRGPGDTQYF. CDR3 DNA: TGCGCCAGCAGCTTGGATAGGGGACCTGGAGATACGCAGTATTTT.

V gene TRBV5-5 combines with J gene TRBJ2-2, with TRBD1 identical over 9 bases. Losses at the gene ends were 4 bases for V and 2 bases for J; bases not matched to a gene: 6. The CDR3 spans 16 residues. The V gene's germline CDR1 is SGHKS and CDR2 YYEKEE (reference sequence). CDR3 protein: CASSPGTGRNTGELFF. The CDR3, as DNA: TGTGCCAGCAGCCCCGGGACAGGGAGAAACACCGGGGAGCTGTTTTTT.

The CDR3 sequence is CASSPPSRGGHEQYF. The CDR3 DNA follows: TGTGCCAGCAGCCCCCCCTCCCGGGGCGGCCACGAGCAGTACTTC. The chain links TRBV9 to TRBJ2-7; either TRBD1 or TRBD2 may supply D (5 bases each). With 4 bases removed from V and 5 bases from J, the gap between germline ends came to 19 bases. From germline, CDR1 is SGDLS and CDR2 YYNGEE. This CDR3 comprises 15 residues. Drawing the rest from reference TRBV9 and TRBJ2-7, the complete variable domain is DSGVTQTPKHLITATGQRVTLRCSPRSGDLSVYWYQQSLDQGLQFLIQYYNGEERAKGNILERFSAQQFPDLHSELNLSSLELGDSALYFCASSPPSRGGHEQYFGPGTRLTVT.

This clone was picked up a small number of times. The V gene is TRBV7-8, the J gene TRBJ1-4; TRBD1 is a possible D gene (5 bases). Trimming removed 2 bases at V and 4 bases at J, with 14 bases between. The CDR3 runs to 16 residues. Germline CDR1 and CDR2: SGHVS and FQNEAQ. CDR3 in DNA: TGTGCCAGCAGCTTATTTCCGGGACGGATTAATGAAAAACTGTTTTTT. It translates to CASSLFPGRINEKLFF.

The chain combines TRBV27 with TRBJ1-5; no definite D call. V dropped 7 bases and J dropped 2 bases, with 18 bases sitting between them. Germline CDR1 MNHEY, CDR2 SMNVEV (reference sequence). The CDR3 runs to 16 residues. CDR3 protein: CASTTSWGTGNQPQHF. CDR3 in DNA: TGTGCCAGCACTACTTCGTGGGGTACGGGCAATCAGCCCCAGCATTTT.

This clone was counted only a few times. The chain employs TRBV10-2 and TRBJ2-7; 10 nucleotides match TRBD2. The CDR3 sequence is 16 residues long. V was pared by 8 bases and J by 2 bases, with 12 bases of the junction left unmatched. The germline V gene has CDR1 WSHSY and CDR2 SAAADI. CDR3 region: CASAQRGTSGAYEQYF. The CDR3 DNA sequence: TGCGCCAGCGCCCAAAGGGGAACTAGCGGGGCCTACGAGCAGTACTTC.

The chain employs TRBV6-5 and TRBJ1-2; maybe TRBD1 (6 bases). The CDR3 runs to 14 residues. CDR1 and CDR2 from the germline V gene are MNHEY and SVGAGI. V dropped 8 bases and J dropped 5 bases, with 18 bases sitting between them. CDR3 region: CASRKGGVRYGYTF. CDR3 bases: TGTGCCAGCCGTAAAGGGGGGGTGAGATATGGCTACACCTTC.

The CDR3 DNA reads TGCGCCAGCAGCTCGGACAGGGGAGCGGGGCCACGGGGCTACACCTTC. Protein: CASSSDRGAGPRGYTF. The chain links TRBV5-1 to TRBJ1-2, with 9 bases matching TRBD1. The V gene's germline CDR1 is SGHRS and CDR2 YFSETQ. The CDR3 is 16 amino acids. The trim removed 3 bases at V and 8 bases at J, leaving 14 bases unmatched.

The chain has TRBV19 and TRBJ2-1; TRBD1 matches at 8 bases. J gave up 0 bases and V 4 bases, and 2 bases lay outside the gene matches. This CDR3 contains 15 residues. Germline V CDR1 and CDR2: LNHDA, SQIVND (reference sequence). The CDR3 DNA reads as TGTGCCAGTAGTAACGGACAGGGCTCCTACAATGAGCAGTTCTTC. It yields the protein CASSNGQGSYNEQFF.

The J gene is TRBJ1-2, the V gene TRBV6-5; the D gene is possibly TRBD1 (5 bases). Germline lookup yields CDR1 MNHEY and CDR2 SVGAGI. Trimming cost V 5 bases and J 5 bases, with 15 bases left between them. This CDR3 comprises 14 residues. CDR3 amino acids: CASSLRGGEYGYTF. The CDR3 nucleotides are TGTGCCAGCAGTCTCCGGGGAGGGGAGTATGGCTACACCTTC.

V gene TRBV28 combines with J gene TRBJ1-4; 9 bases line up with TRBD1. V was pared by 4 bases and J by 8 bases, with 8 bases of the junction left unmatched. Germline V lookup: CDR1 MDHEN, CDR2 SYDVKM. CDR3 length: 15 residues. The CDR3 protein is CASSSPGQGPEKLFF. CDR3 coding DNA: TGTGCCAGCAGTTCTCCGGGACAGGGTCCCGAAAAACTGTTTTTT.

This chain links TRBV27 with TRBJ1-2; D is unresolved. V lost 4 bases and J lost 0, with 6 bases in between. Germline V gives CDR1 MNHEY, CDR2 SMNVEV (reference sequence). This CDR3 region has 13 residues. The DNA for the CDR3 is TGTGCCAGCAGTTACGGGCCTAACTATGGCTACACCTTC. Its translation: CASSYGPNYGYTF.

The J gene is TRBJ2-7, the V gene TRBV5-6; no clear D gene. The germline V gene encodes CDR1 SGHDT and CDR2 YYEEEE. This CDR3 region has 12 residues. V gave up 0 bases and J gave up 7 bases, with 8 bases separating them. The CDR3 coding sequence is TGTGCCAGCAGCTTGGTCTCTGGGGAGCAGTACTTC. Translating it yields CASSLVSGEQYF. The complete variable domain, with remaining parts taken from reference TRBV5-6 and TRBJ2-7, reads DAGVTQSPTHLIKTRGQQVTLRCSPKSGHDTVSWYQQALGQGPQFIFQYYEEEERQRGNFPDRFSGHQFPNYSSELNVNALLLGDSALYLCASSLVSGEQYFGPGTRLTVT.

The CDR3: CASSFKGGQGGTEAFF. The CDR3 coding sequence is TGTGCCAGCAGTTTTAAGGGCGGACAGGGAGGAACTGAAGCTTTCTTT. V is TRBV7-2 and J is TRBJ1-1; 8 nucleotides match TRBD1. The V segment lost 6 bases and the J segment 5 bases; nucleotides outside the gene matches: 14. The CDR3 spans 16 residues. Looked up from germline, CDR1 is SGHTA and CDR2 is FQGNSA. The complete variable domain, with remaining parts taken from reference TRBV7-2 and TRBJ1-1, reads GAGVSQSPSNKVTEKGKDVELRCDPISGHTALYWYRQSLGQGLEFLIYFQGNSAPDKSGLPSDRFSAERTGGSVSTLTIQRTQQEDSAVYLCASSFKGGQGGTEAFFGQGTRLTVV.

The chain employs TRBV4-3 and TRBJ2-5; D unclear. The CDR3 has 13 residues. CDR1 and CDR2 from the germline V gene are LGHNA and YSLEER. Trimming left V 4 bases short and J 3 bases short, with 9 bases between. The CDR3 DNA is TGCGCCAGCAGCCCCGGATTAAAAGAGACCCAGTACTTC. It codes for CASSPGLKETQYF.

In DNA form, the CDR3 reads TGCGCCAGCAGCTCCAGCAGCAGGGATACGCAGTATTTT. As protein: CASSSSSRDTQYF. The chain is built from TRBV5-1 and TRBJ2-3, with D uncertain. V was trimmed by 3 bases and J by 6 bases, leaving 11 bases between them. This CDR3 is built from 13 residues. The germline V gene encodes CDR1 SGHRS and CDR2 YFSETQ.